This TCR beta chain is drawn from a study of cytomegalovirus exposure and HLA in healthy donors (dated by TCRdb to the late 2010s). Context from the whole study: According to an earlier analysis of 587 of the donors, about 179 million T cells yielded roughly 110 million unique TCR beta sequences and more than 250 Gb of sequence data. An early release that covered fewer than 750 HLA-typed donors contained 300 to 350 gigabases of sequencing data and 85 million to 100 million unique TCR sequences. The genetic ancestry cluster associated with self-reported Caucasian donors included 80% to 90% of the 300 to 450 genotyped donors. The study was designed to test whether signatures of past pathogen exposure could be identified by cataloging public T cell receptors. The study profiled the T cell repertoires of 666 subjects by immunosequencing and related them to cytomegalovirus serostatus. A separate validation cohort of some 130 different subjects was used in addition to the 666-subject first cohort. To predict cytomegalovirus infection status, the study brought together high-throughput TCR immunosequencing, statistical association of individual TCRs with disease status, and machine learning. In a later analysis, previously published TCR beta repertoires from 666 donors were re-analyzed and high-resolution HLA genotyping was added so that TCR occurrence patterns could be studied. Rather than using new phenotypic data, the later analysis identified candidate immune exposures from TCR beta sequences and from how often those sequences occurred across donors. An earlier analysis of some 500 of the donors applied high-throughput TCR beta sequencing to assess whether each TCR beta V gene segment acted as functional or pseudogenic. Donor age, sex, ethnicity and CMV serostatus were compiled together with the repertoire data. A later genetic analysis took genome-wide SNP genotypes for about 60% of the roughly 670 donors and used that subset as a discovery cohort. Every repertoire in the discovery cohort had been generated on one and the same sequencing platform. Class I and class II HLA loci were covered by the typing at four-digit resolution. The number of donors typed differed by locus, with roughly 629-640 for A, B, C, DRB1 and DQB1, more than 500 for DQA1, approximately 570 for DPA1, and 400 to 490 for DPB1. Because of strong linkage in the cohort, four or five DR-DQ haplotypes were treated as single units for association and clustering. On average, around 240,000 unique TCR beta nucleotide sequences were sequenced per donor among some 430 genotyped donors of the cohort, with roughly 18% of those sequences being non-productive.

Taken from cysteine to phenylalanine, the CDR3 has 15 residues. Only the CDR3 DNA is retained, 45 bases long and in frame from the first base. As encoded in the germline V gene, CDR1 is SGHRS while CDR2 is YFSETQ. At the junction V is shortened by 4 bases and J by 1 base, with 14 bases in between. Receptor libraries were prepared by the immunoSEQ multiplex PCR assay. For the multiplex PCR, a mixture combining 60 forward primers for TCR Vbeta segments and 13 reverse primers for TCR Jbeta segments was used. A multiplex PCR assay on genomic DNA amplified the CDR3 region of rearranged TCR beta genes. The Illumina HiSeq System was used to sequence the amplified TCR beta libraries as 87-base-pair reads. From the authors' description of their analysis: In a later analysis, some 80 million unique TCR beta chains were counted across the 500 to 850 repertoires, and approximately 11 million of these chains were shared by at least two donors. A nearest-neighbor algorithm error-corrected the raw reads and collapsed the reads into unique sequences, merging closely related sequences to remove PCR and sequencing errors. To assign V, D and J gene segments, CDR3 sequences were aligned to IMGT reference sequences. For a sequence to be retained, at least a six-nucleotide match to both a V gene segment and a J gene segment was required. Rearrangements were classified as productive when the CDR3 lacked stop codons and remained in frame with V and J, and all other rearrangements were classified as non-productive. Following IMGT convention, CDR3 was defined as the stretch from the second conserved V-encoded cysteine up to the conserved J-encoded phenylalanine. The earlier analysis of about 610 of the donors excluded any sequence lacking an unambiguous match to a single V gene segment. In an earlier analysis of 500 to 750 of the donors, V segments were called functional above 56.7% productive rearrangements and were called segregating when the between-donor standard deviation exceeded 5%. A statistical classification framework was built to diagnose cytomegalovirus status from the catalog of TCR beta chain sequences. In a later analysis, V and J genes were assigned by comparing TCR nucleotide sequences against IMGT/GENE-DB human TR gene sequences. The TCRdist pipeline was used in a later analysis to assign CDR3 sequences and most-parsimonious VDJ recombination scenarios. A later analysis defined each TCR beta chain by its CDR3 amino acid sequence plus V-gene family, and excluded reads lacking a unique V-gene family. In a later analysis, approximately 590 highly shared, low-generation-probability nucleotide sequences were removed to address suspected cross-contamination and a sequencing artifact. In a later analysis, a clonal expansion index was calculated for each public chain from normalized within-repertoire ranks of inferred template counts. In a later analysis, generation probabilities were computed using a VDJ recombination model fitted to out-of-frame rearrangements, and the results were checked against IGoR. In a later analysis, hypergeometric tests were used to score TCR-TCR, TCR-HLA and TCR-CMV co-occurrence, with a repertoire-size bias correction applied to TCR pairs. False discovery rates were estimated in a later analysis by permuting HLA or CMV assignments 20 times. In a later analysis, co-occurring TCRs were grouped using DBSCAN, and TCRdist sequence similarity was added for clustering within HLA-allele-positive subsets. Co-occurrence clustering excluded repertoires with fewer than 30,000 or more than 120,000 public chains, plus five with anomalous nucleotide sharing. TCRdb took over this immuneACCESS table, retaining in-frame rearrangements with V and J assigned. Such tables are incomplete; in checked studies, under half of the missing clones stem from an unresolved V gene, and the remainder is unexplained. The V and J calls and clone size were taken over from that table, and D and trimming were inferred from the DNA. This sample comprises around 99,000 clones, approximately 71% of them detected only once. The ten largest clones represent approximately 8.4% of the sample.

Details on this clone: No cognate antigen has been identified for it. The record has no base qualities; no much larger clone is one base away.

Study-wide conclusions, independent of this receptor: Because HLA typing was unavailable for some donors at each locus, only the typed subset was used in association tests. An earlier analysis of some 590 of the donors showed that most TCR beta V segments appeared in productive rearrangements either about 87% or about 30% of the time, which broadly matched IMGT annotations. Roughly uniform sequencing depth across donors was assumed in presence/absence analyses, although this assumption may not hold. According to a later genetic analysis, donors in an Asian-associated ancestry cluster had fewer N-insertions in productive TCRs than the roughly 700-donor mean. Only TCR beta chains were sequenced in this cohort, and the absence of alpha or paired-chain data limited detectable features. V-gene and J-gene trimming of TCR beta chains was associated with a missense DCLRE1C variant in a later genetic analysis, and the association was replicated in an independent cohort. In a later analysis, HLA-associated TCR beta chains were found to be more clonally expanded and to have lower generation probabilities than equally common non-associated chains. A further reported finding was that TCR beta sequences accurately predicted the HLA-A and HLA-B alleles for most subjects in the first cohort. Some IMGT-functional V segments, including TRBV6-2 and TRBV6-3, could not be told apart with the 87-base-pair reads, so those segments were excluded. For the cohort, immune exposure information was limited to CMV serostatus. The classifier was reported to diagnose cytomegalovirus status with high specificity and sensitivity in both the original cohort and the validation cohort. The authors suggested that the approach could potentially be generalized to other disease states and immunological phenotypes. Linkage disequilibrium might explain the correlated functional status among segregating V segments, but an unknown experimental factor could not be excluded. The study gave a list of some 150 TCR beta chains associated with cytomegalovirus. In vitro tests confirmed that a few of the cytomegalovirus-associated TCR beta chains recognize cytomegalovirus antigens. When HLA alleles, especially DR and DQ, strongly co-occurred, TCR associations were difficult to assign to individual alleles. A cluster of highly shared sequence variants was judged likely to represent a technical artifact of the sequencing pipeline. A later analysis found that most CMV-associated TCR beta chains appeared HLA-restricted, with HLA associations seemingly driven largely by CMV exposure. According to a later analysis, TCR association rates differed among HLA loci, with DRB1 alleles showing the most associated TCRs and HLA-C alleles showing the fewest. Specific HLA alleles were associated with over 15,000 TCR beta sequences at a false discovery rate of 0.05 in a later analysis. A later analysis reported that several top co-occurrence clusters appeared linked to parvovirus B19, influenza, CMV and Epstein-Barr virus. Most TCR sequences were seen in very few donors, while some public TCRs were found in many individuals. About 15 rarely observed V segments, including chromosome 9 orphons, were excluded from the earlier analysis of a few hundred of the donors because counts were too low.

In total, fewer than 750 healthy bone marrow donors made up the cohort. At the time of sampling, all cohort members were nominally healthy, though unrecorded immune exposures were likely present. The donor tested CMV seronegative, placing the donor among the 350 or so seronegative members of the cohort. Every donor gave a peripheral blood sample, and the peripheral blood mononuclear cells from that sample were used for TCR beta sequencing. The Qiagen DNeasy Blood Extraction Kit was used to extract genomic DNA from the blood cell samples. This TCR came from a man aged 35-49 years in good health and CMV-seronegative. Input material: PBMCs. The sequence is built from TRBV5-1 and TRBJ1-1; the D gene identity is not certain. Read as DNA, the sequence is TGCGCCAGCAGCCGTGGATACGAGGGGAACACTGAAGCTTTCTTT. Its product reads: CASSRGYEGNTEAFF.